Included here is one TCR beta chain sequence, with context. Its matching antigen is unknown. This specimen belongs to a study of beta chain features in type 1 diabetes. Study-level results: Compared with healthy donors, patients appeared to share more similar naive, central memory and regulatory TCRB repertoires. Type 1 diabetes patients showed fewer insertions and more deletions at VDJ junctions. Across all four CD4+ subsets, people with type 1 diabetes showed modestly shorter TCRB CDR3s.

The CDR3 sequence is 17 residues long. V dropped 3 bases and J dropped 3; count of bases not matched to a gene: 11. Germline V gene lookup returns CDR1 SGHNT and CDR2 YYREEE (reference sequence). As every portion of the isolated RNA was reverse transcribed, the sequencing read expressed TCRB transcripts. Produced via immunoSEQ multiplex PCR; TCRdb's table is partial and in-frame only. The sample records about 360,000 clones, 10% to 15% being singletons. A single heparinised draw of approximately 0.12 L on average was taken per donor. Sorting of CD4+ naive, central memory, regulatory and stem cell-like memory cells was performed via CD45RO/CCR7/CD25/CD127/CD95/CD27.

Input material: naive CD4+ T cells from blood. The sequence derives from a woman aged 18-29 years with type 1 diabetes. The chain uses TRBV5-4 and TRBJ2-1; 8 bases align to TRBD2. Here the CDR3 DNA reads TGTGCCAGCAGCTCGGTGGGGGCGGGGGGCCTCTACAATGAGCAGTTCTTC. Its protein product is CASSSVGAGGLYNEQFF.